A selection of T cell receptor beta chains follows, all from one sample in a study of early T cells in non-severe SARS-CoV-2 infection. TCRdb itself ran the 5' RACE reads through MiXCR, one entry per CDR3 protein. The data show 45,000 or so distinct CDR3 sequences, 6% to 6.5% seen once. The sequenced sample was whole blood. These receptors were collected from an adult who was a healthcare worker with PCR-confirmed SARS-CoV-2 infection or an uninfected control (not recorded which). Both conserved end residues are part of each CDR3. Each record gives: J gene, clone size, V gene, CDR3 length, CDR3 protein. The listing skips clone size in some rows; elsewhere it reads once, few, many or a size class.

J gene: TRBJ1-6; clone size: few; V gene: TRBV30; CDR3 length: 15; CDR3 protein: CAWSPGSSYNSPLHF
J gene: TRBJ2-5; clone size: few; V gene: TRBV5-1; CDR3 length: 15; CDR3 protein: CASSYMARVQETQYF
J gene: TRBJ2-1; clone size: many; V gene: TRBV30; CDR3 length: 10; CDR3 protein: CAWSGNEQFF
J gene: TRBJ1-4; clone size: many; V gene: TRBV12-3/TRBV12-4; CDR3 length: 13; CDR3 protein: CASRTDLNEKLFF
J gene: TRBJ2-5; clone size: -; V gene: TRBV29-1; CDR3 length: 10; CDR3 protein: CSGIQETQYF
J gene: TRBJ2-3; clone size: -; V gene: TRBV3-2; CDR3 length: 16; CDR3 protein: CASSQEFAGGADTQYF
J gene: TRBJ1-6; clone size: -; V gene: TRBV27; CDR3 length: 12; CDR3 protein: CASRSLGSPLHF
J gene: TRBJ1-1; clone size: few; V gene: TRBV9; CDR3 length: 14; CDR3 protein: CASSVQDTDTEAFF
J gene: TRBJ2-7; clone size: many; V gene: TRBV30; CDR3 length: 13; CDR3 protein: CAWSVLALREQYF
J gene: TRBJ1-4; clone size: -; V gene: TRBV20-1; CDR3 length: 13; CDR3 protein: CSASVPLNEKLFF
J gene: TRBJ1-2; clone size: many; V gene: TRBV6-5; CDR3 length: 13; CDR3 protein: CASKAGGCYGYTF
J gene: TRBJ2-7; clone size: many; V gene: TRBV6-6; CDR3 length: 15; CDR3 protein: CASSRGTGSSYEQYF
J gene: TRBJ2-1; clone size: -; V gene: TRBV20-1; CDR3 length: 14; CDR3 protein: CSAENRGAGNEQFF
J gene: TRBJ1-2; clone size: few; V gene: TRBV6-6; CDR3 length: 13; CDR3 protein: CASSVDRSYGYTF
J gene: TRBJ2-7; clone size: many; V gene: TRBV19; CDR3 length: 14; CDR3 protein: CASSTGTDFYEQYF
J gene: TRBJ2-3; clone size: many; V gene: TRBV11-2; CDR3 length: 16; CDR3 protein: CASSRRGTSGGHTQYF
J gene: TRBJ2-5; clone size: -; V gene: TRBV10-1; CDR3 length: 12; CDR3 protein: CASTASSKTQYF
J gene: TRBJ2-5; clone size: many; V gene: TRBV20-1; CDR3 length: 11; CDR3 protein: CSAQEGETQYF
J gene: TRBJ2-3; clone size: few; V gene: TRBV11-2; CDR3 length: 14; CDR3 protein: CASSLNRGTDTQYF
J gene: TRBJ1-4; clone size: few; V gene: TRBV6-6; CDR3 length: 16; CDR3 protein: CASSSDTEAANEKLFF
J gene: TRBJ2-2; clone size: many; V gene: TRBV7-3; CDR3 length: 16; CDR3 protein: CASSLYSVLAPGELFF
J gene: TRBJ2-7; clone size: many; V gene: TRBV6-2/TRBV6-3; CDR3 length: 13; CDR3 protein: CASSQDPPPPDAF
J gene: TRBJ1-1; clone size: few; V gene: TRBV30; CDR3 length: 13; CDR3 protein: CAWNQGLSTEAFF
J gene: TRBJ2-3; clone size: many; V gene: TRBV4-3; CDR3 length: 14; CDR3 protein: CASSQEGAGHTQYF
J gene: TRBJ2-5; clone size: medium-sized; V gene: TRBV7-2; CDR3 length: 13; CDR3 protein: CASNRGATETQYF
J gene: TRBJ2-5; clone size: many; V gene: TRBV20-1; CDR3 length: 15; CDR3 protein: CSAGMSGVWQETQYF
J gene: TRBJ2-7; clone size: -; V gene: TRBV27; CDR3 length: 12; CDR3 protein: CASSFMGGEQYF
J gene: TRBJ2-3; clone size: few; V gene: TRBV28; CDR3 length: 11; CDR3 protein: CASRKTGPQYF
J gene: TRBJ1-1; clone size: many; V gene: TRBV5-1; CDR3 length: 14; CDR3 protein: CASSRGQGPTEAFF
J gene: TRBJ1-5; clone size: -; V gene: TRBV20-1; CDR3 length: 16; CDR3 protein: CSAGTRGRGGNQPQHF
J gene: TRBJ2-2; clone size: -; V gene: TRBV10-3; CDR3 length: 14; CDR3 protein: CAISANTGTGELFF
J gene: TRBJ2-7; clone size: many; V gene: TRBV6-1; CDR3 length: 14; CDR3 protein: CASSEGDSSYEQYF
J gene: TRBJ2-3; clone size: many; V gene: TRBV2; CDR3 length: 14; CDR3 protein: CATATGSSTDTQYF
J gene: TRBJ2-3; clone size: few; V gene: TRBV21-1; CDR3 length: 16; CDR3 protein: CASSKAGQGIADTQYF
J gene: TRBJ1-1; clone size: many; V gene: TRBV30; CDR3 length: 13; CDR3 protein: CAWSVGDLSEAFF
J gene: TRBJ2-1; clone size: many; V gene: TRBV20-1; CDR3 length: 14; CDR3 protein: CSAIPGQGNNEQFF
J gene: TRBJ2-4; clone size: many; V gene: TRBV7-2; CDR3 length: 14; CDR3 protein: CASSLLPGKNIQYF
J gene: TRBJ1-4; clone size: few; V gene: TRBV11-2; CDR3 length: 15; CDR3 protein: CASRLRGGRNEKLFF
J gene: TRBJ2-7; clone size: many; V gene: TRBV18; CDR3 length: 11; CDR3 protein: CASSVEYEQYF
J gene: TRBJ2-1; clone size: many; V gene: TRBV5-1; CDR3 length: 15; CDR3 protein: CASSLALAGGNEQFF
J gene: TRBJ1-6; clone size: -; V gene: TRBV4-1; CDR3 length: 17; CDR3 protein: CASSQVESSSYNSPLHF
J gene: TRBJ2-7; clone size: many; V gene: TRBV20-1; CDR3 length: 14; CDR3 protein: CSARTRLGPYEQYF
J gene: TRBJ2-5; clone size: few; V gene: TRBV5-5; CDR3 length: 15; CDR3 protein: CASSLVFGTWETQYF
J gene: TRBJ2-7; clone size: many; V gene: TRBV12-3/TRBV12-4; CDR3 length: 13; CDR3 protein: CASGFGREGLQYF
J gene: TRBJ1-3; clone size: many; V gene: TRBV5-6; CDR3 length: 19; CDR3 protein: CASSQIARTGRIFGNTIYF